Following are 2 T cell receptor beta chains from one sample sequenced in a study of low-dose radiotherapy and immunotherapy resistance in tumors. cDNA synthesis used a TRAV/TRBV-specific primer set for both chains. Amplification of TCRs used a constant-region primer and V-primer adapter for roughly 20 PCR cycles. From the reads, TCRdb called clonotypes with MiXCR, one entry per CDR3 protein. The sample has around 17,000 distinct CDR3 sequences, roughly 70% seen once. These receptors all come from a human donor with advanced metastatic prostate, ovarian, gallbladder or colorectal cancer (not recorded which). This table probably holds off-target reads from a library built for another chain.

The chain carries TRBV29-1 and TRBJ1-4, with D perhaps TRBD1 (5 bases). Germline CDR1 reads SQVTM; CDR2 reads ANQGSEA. Between the trimmed V and J ends, which lost 6 bases and 5 bases, there was a span of 13 bases. CDR3 length equals 13 residues. The CDR3 DNA is TGCAGCGTCTCACCGGGACGAAATGAAAAACTGTTTTTT. Its translation is CSVSPGRNEKLFF.

The V call is TRBV10-1, the J call TRBJ1-1; no definite D call. The CDR3 runs 14 residues. Germline CDR1 and CDR2: WNHNN and SYGVQD (reference sequence). V was clipped by 2 bases and J by 0 bases, with 7 bases between them. Here the CDR3 DNA reads TGCGCCAGCAGTGAGACACGAATGAACACTGAAGCTTTCTTT. Translated: CASSETRMNTEAFF.